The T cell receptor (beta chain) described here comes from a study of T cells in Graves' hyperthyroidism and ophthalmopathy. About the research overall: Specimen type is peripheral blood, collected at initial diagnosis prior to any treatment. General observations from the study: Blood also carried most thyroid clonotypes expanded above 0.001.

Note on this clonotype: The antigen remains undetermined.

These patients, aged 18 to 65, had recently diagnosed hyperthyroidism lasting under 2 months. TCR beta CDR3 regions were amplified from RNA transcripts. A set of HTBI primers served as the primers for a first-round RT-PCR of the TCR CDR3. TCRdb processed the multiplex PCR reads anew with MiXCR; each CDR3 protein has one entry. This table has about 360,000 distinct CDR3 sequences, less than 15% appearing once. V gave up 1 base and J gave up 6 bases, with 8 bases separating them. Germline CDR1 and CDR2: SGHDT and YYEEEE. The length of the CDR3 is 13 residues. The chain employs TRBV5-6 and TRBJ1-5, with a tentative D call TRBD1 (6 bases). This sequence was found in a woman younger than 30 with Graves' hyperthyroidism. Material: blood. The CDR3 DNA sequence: TGTGCCAGCAGCTTGTCCAGGGGTCAGCCCCAGCATTTT. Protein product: CASSLSRGQPQHF.